Described below is a single TCR beta chain sequence and its context. Its target is not known. The sample belongs to a study of siplizumab effects on memory and regulatory T cells. Whole-study findings and limits: The study found that mappable alloreactive CD4+ clones averaged roughly 69% Treg-derived with siplizumab and more than 25% in controls. Only a minor fraction of alloreactive clones mapped to unstimulated subsets.

The germline V gene has CDR1 MNHEY and CDR2 SVGAGI. The CDR3 length is 12 residues. V dropped 6 bases and J dropped 4 bases, with 9 bases sitting between them. Only in-frame clones appear in the TCRdb table, and some are missing; sequencing was by immunoSEQ multiplex PCR. The sample yields 110,000 or so clones, approximately 94% seen once. The J gene is TRBJ1-2, the V gene TRBV6-5; a possible D gene is TRBD1 (5 bases). The TCR comes from a human donor in good health. Source material: CD4+ T cells sorted from blood. The CDR3, as DNA: TGTGCCAGCAGGGGGGATGTCTATGGCTACACCTTC. Amino acids: CASRGDVYGYTF.